This T cell receptor beta chain was captured in a study of human T cells and chemical hapten exposure listed by TCRdb under 2021. Turning to the overall study: For sensitization, 2% DPC in acetone was applied to a 2 cm by 2 cm area of upper inner arm skin. Weekly therapeutic DPC doses were additionally applied to the scalp of patients throughout the roughly 26-week study period. Patch tests used Finn chambers with 0.01% DPC on the upper back, scored after 6 days by International Contact Dermatitis Research Group standards. The patient cohort, mostly female, included alopecia areata with under or over 50% scalp involvement, alopecia totalis and alopecia universalis. Libraries were combined into a pool for sequencing, and differences in TCR yield between samples came mainly from small differences in library volumes within the pool. In alopecia patients, the study followed how the peripheral blood TCR repertoire changed in vivo over primary and secondary sensitization to diphenylcyclopropenone (DPC), a hapten. Blood samples were taken from patients before sensitization (week 0) and at 2, 6 and about 24 weeks after DPC sensitization. Around 30 alopecia patients provided blood for TCR sequencing at one to four time points (pre-sensitization, 2, 6 and 24 weeks).

The time point label of this sample denotes: pre-sensitization, week 0. The treatment or condition label here, explained by the study, means: therapeutic diphenylcyclopropenone sensitization with weekly scalp DPC. At each patch-test visit, blood was drawn before the patch test was applied. To be eligible, patients had to be aged 18 to 70, diagnosed with alopecia and judged suitable for DPC therapy, while pregnant patients were excluded. Unfractionated whole blood was collected in Tempus Blood RNA tubes, and total RNA was extracted from that blood. V loses 2 bases at its end and J loses 6 bases; junction bases beyond the gene matches: 8. From the germline V gene, CDR1 is MNHEY and CDR2 is SVGEGT. From its cysteine to its phenylalanine, the CDR3 spans 15 amino acids. Only CDR3 DNA is held: 45 bases, read in frame from base 1. Library creation used RACE. This sample was sequenced with a NextSeq 500. During library preparation, unique molecular identifiers were attached to individual cDNA molecules so that TCRs could be counted quantitatively and reproducibly. Each blood RNA sample was used to sequence both TCR alpha and TCR beta chains. Per the source publication's procedure: A median of roughly 98,000 TCRs per sample was observed, with a range of roughly 23,224 to 750,000. V, J and CDR3 annotation of the TCR reads was performed with the Decombinator software suite. Every sample was subsampled to the same number of TCRs (28,000) for the PS versus PT1 abundance plots. Expanded TCRs were defined as absent before sensitization and observed at least eight times at the 2-week time point. The raw public reads went through TCRdb reprocessing: fastp at Q25, MiXCR clone calling, in-frame beta chains kept. Identical CDR3 proteins give one entry, which carries the most common genes and DNA. V and J calls and clone size were set by TCRdb, not the authors. Here the sample has 350,000 to 400,000 distinct CDR3 sequences; 5.1% occur a single time. Of the sample, approximately 2.8% falls within the top ten clones.

Results and caveats for the whole study, not just this receptor: All patients had alopecia, a presumed autoimmune disease, so their immune response might differ from that of healthy individuals. After repeated subsampling, changes were observed in the strength of the expansion versus patch-test correlation and in the threshold at which the correlation became significant. Compared with pre-sensitization or healthy control sets, expanded TCRs formed significantly more large CDR3 similarity clusters, which is consistent with antigen-driven responses. DPC sensitization did not change the number of TCRs with a frequency above 1 in 1000, and there was no evidence of changes in global repertoire structure. A positive correlation was found between the number of PT1 expanded TCRs and patch test score, with significance reached at thresholds 8, 16 and 32 but not 4.

This clonotype was seen ten or more times. Its recognized antigen is unknown. No base quality information exists; no much larger clone differs at one position. This clonotype originated in a woman aged 45-65 years with alopecia areata. Some clones in this sample may be carry-over from other donors' samples. The sequences come from whole blood, collected in connection with sensitization to the hapten diphenylcyclopropenone (DPC). The rearranged chain carries TRBV6-2 or TRBV6-3 and TRBJ2-3; 7 nucleotides in the junction match TRBD2. Here the CDR3 is given as CASSYRSGGGDTQYF. Read as DNA, the sequence is TGTGCCAGCAGTTACCGGTCGGGAGGCGGGGATACGCAGTATTTT.